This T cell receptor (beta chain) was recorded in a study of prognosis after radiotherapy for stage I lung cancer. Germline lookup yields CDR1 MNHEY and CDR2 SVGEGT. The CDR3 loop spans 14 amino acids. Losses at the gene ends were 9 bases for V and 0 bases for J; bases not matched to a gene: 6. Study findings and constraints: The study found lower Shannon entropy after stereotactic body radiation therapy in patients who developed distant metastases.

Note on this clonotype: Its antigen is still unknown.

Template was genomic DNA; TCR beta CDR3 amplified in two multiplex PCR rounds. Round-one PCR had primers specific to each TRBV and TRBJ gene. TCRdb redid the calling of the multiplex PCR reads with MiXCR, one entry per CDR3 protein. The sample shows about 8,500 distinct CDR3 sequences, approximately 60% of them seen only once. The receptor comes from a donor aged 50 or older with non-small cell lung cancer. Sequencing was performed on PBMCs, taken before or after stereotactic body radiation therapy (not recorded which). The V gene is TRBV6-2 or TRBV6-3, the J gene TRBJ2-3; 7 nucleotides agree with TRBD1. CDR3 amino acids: CASRLTGSTDTQYF. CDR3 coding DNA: TGTGCCAGTAGGCTGACAGGGAGCACAGATACGCAGTATTTT.